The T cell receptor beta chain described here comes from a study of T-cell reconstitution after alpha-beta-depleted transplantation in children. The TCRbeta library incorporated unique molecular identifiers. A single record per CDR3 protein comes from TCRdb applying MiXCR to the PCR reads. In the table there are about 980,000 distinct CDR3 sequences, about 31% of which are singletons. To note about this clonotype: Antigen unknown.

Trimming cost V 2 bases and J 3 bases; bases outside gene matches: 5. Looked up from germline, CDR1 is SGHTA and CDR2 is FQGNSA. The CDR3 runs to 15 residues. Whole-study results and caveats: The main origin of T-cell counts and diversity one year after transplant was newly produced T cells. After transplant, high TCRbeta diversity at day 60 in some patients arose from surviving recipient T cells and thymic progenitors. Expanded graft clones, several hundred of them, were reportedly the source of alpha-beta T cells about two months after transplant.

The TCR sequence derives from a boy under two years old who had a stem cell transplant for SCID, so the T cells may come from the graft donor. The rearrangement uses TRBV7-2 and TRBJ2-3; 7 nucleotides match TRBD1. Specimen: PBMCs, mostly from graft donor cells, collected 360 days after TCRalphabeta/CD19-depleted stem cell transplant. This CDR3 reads CASSLFAQGTDTQYF. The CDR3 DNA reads TGTGCCAGCAGCTTATTCGCACAGGGGACAGATACGCAGTATTTT.